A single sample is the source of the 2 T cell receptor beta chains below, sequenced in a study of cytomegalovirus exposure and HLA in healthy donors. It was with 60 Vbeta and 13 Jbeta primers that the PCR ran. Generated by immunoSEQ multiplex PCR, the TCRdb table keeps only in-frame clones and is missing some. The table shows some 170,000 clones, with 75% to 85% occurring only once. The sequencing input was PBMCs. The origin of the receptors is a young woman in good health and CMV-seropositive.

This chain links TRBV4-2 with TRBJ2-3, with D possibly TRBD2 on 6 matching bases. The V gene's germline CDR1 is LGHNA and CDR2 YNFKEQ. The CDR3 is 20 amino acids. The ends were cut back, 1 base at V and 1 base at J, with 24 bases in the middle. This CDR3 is CASSQVDPPGSWGGTDTQYF. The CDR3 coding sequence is TGTGCCAGCAGCCAAGTTGACCCCCCTGGTAGCTGGGGGGGCACAGATACGCAGTATTTT.

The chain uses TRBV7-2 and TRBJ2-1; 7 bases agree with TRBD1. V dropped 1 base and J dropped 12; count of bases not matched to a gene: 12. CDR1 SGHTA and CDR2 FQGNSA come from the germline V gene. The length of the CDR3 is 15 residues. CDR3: CASSLVTGERGGQFF. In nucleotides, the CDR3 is TGTGCCAGCAGCTTAGTAACAGGGGAACGGGGTGGGCAGTTCTTC.